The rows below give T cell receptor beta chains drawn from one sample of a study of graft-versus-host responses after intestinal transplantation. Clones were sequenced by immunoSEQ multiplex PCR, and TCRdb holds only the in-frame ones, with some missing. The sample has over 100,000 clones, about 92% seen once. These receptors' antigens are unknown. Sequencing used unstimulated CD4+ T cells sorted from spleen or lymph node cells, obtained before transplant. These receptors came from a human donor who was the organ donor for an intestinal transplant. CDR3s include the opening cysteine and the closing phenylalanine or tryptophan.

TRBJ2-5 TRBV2 CASSEKGTSGRWIQETQYF
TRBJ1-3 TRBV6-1 CASSEVRGHGGNTIYF
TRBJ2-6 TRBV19 CASSMPGQGPGANVLTF
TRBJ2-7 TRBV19 CASSIGGSGSYEQYF
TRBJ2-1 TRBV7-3 CASSLRLAGYNEQFF
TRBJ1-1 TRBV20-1 CSAEGGTEAFF
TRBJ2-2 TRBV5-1 CASSLISSRAGELFF
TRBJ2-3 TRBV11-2 CASSLYRQGTDTQYF
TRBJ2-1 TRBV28 CASSLTSGLQFF
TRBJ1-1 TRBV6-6 CASSTEAFF
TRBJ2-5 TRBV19 CASSIRLAGETQYF
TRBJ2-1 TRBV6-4 CASSLAGAPYNEQFF
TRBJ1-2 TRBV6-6 CASIRAGGLGYTF
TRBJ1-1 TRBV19 CASRSGPDRGRVTEAFF
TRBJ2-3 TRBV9 CASSVEPADRGGADTQYF
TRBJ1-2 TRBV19 CATQGRYGYTF
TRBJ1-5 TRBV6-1 CASSALQTLNQPQHF
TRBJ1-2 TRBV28 CASNPLTDPRWNYGYTF